This TCR beta chain emerged from a study of blood T cell repertoires in COVID-19. Study information: Acute-phase and convalescent COVID-19 samples originated in the United States, Italy and Spain. PBMCs, B-cell-depleted T cells, or T cells were the source of the cDNA or gDNA that made up the material.

CDR3 length: 16 residues. Germline V lookup: CDR1 MNHEY, CDR2 SMNVEV (reference sequence). V was pared by 3 bases and J by 4 bases, with 15 bases between. In the source study's methods: It was from reference gene primer amplification that nucleated cell counts were estimated. Profiling relied on immunoSEQ multiplex PCR, and the TCRdb table lists in-frame clones only, not all of them. V and J calls plus clone size are reproduced from that table; the DNA served to infer D and trimming. The sample lists over 200,000 clones, more than 70% occurring once. This TCR came from a middle-aged woman who had recovered from COVID-19. Specimen: peripheral blood. V is TRBV27 and J is TRBJ2-2, with D possibly TRBD2 on 5 matching bases. CDR3 loop: CASSFWRSGGTGELFF. The CDR3 nucleotides read TGTGCCAGCAGTTTTTGGCGGAGCGGCGGCACCGGGGAGCTGTTTTTT.